A selection of T cell receptor beta chains follows, all from one sample in a study of cytomegalovirus exposure and HLA in healthy donors. Profiling relied on immunoSEQ multiplex PCR, and the TCRdb table lists in-frame clones only, not all of them. The sample lists roughly 120,000 clones; around 80% were seen once. The material sequenced was PBMCs. The receptors shown here come from a man aged 45-65 years in good health and CMV-seronegative. Each CDR3 is given with its conserved first and last residue. The D gene is left open where the match is weak. Some rows have no size entry. The others give once, few or many, or a class for an expanded clone.

cdr3_aa: CASSAGTGAYEQYF
cdr3_nt: TGTGCCAGCTCGGCCGGGACAGGGGCCTACGAGCAGTACTTC
j_call: TRBJ2-7
clone_size: -
v_call: TRBV18
d_call: TRBD1

cdr3_aa: CAISVEEVDEQFF
cdr3_nt: TGTGCCATCAGTGTAGAGGAAGTGGATGAGCAGTTCTTC
j_call: TRBJ2-1
clone_size: -
v_call: TRBV10-3
d_call: -

cdr3_aa: CASSLIPGEGTEAFF
cdr3_nt: TGCGCCAGCAGCTTGATCCCAGGGGAGGGGACTGAAGCTTTCTTT
j_call: TRBJ1-1
clone_size: -
v_call: TRBV5-1
d_call: -

cdr3_aa: CASSWGQRNTEAFF
cdr3_nt: TGTGCCAGCAGCTGGGGCCAAAGAAACACTGAAGCTTTCTTT
j_call: TRBJ1-1
clone_size: -
v_call: TRBV5-8
d_call: -

cdr3_aa: CASSLGLADPYNEQFF
cdr3_nt: TGTGCCAGCAGCTTGGGGCTAGCGGATCCCTACAATGAGCAGTTCTTC
j_call: TRBJ2-1
clone_size: -
v_call: TRBV7-3
d_call: TRBD2

cdr3_aa: CASSDKQNTGELFF
cdr3_nt: TGTGCCAGCAGTGACAAACAGAACACCGGGGAGCTGTTTTTT
j_call: TRBJ2-2
clone_size: -
v_call: TRBV6-4
d_call: -

cdr3_aa: CASSPRGGLSDTQYF
cdr3_nt: TGTGCCAGCAGCCCCCGCGGGGGACTTTCGGATACGCAGTATTTT
j_call: TRBJ2-3
clone_size: -
v_call: TRBV7-9
d_call: TRBD2

cdr3_aa: CASSNGNFGFYEQYF
cdr3_nt: TGTGCCAGCAGTAACGGGAATTTCGGTTTTTACGAGCAGTACTTC
j_call: TRBJ2-7
clone_size: few
v_call: TRBV6-4
d_call: -

cdr3_aa: CASSEYSGGYNEQFF
cdr3_nt: TGTGCCAGCAGTGAATATAGCGGGGGTTACAATGAGCAGTTCTTC
j_call: TRBJ2-1
clone_size: -
v_call: TRBV6-1
d_call: TRBD2

cdr3_aa: CASSPQRSNQPQHF
cdr3_nt: TGTGCCAGCAGCCCCCAGCGTAGCAATCAGCCCCAGCATTTT
j_call: TRBJ1-5
clone_size: -
v_call: TRBV27
d_call: -

cdr3_aa: CASSLNAITPGELFF
cdr3_nt: TGTGCCAGCAGCTTAAATGCGATAACCCCCGGGGAGCTGTTTTTT
j_call: TRBJ2-2
clone_size: -
v_call: TRBV7-2
d_call: -

cdr3_aa: CASSAAGLAGNEQFF
cdr3_nt: TGTGCCAGCAGTGCAGCCGGACTAGCTGGGAATGAGCAGTTCTTC
j_call: TRBJ2-1
clone_size: -
v_call: TRBV2
d_call: TRBD2

cdr3_aa: CASSFETGVNTGAFF
cdr3_nt: TGTGCCAGCAGCTTTGAGACAGGGGTGAACACTGGAGCTTTCTTT
j_call: TRBJ1-1
clone_size: -
v_call: TRBV7-3
d_call: TRBD1

cdr3_aa: CASEQSGGQPQHF
cdr3_nt: TGTGCCAGCGAACAATCAGGGGGCCAGCCCCAGCATTTT
j_call: TRBJ1-5
clone_size: -
v_call: TRBV28
d_call: TRBD1

cdr3_aa: CASSWGQGNDGYTF
cdr3_nt: TGTGCCAGCAGCTGGGGACAGGGCAACGATGGCTACACCTTC
j_call: TRBJ1-2
clone_size: -
v_call: TRBV7-6
d_call: TRBD1

cdr3_aa: CASSTGQINIQYF
cdr3_nt: TGTGCCAGCAGCACCGGACAAATAAACATTCAGTACTTC
j_call: TRBJ2-4
clone_size: once
v_call: TRBV5-4
d_call: -

cdr3_aa: CASSRRQGLYEQYF
cdr3_nt: TGTGCCAGCAGCAGACGACAGGGGTTATACGAGCAGTACTTC
j_call: TRBJ2-7
clone_size: once
v_call: TRBV7-8
d_call: TRBD1

cdr3_aa: CASSLVVAATDTQYF
cdr3_nt: TGTGCCAGCAGTTTGGTTGTAGCAGCCACAGATACGCAGTATTTT
j_call: TRBJ2-3
clone_size: -
v_call: TRBV27
d_call: -

cdr3_aa: CASSYSIAGGYNEQFF
cdr3_nt: TGTGCCAGCAGTTACTCGATAGCGGGAGGGTACAATGAGCAGTTCTTC
j_call: TRBJ2-1
clone_size: -
v_call: TRBV6-5
d_call: TRBD2

cdr3_aa: CASNGIDRGRGYGYTF
cdr3_nt: TGTGCCAGCAACGGCATAGACAGGGGAAGGGGCTATGGCTACACCTTC
j_call: TRBJ1-2
clone_size: -
v_call: TRBV28
d_call: TRBD1

cdr3_aa: CASSLNRGEKLFF
cdr3_nt: TGCGCCAGCAGCTTGAACAGGGGGGAAAAACTGTTTTTT
j_call: TRBJ1-4
clone_size: -
v_call: TRBV5-1
d_call: TRBD1

cdr3_aa: CASSEEVNEKLFF
cdr3_nt: TGTGCCAGTAGTGAGGAGGTAAATGAAAAACTGTTTTTT
j_call: TRBJ1-4
clone_size: -
v_call: TRBV19
d_call: -

cdr3_aa: CASSSTGHPEETQYF
cdr3_nt: TGTGCCAGCAGCTCCACGGGACACCCAGAAGAGACCCAGTACTTC
j_call: TRBJ2-5
clone_size: few
v_call: TRBV7-3
d_call: -

cdr3_aa: CSSSELNANGKLFF
cdr3_nt: TGTTCCAGCAGCGAGCTGAATGCGAACGGAAAACTGTTTTTT
j_call: TRBJ1-4
clone_size: -
v_call: TRBV7-9
d_call: -

cdr3_aa: CASSLGAGNQPQHF
cdr3_nt: TGTGCCAGCAGCTTGGGGGCAGGGAATCAGCCCCAGCATTTT
j_call: TRBJ1-5
clone_size: -
v_call: TRBV5-8
d_call: -

cdr3_aa: CASSWEGGSLNTEAFF
cdr3_nt: TGCGCCAGCAGCTGGGAAGGGGGCTCGTTAAACACTGAAGCTTTCTTT
j_call: TRBJ1-1
clone_size: -
v_call: TRBV5-1
d_call: TRBD1

cdr3_aa: CASNRGTFTDTQYF
cdr3_nt: TGTGCCAGCAACCGGGGGACTTTCACAGATACGCAGTATTTT
j_call: TRBJ2-3
clone_size: -
v_call: TRBV6-5
d_call: -

cdr3_aa: CSASRDSEAFF
cdr3_nt: TGCAGTGCTAGCCGGGACAGTGAAGCTTTCTTT
j_call: TRBJ1-1
clone_size: -
v_call: TRBV20-1
d_call: TRBD1

cdr3_aa: CASSKGAAGTDTQYF
cdr3_nt: TGTGCCAGCAGCAAAGGCGCGGCGGGCACAGATACGCAGTATTTT
j_call: TRBJ2-3
clone_size: -
v_call: TRBV21-1
d_call: -

cdr3_aa: CASSQTGGSYEQYF
cdr3_nt: TGTGCCAGCAGCCAGACAGGGGGCTCCTACGAGCAGTACTTC
j_call: TRBJ2-7
clone_size: -
v_call: TRBV6-5
d_call: TRBD1

cdr3_aa: CASRGSGGVLNTQYF
cdr3_nt: TGTGCCAGTAGGGGTAGCGGGGGGGTATTGAATACGCAGTATTTT
j_call: TRBJ2-3
clone_size: -
v_call: TRBV19
d_call: TRBD2

cdr3_aa: CASRGQTDSYEQYF
cdr3_nt: TGCGCCAGCAGGGGACAGACCGACTCCTACGAGCAGTACTTC
j_call: TRBJ2-7
clone_size: once
v_call: TRBV5-1
d_call: TRBD1

cdr3_aa: CASSIGTGRVTEAFF
cdr3_nt: TGTGCCAGTAGTATTGGGACAGGGAGGGTCACTGAAGCTTTCTTT
j_call: TRBJ1-1
clone_size: -
v_call: TRBV19
d_call: TRBD1

cdr3_aa: CASSPGQGNEQFF
cdr3_nt: TGTGCCAGCAGTCCAGGACAGGGGAATGAGCAGTTCTTC
j_call: TRBJ2-1
clone_size: -
v_call: TRBV6-5
d_call: TRBD1

cdr3_aa: CASSPGLAQSGELFF
cdr3_nt: TGTGCCAGCTCACCGGGACTAGCACAAAGCGGGGAGCTGTTTTTT
j_call: TRBJ2-2
clone_size: -
v_call: TRBV18
d_call: TRBD2

cdr3_aa: CATSRDRANQPQHF
cdr3_nt: TGTGCCACCTCTAGGGACAGGGCCAATCAGCCCCAGCATTTT
j_call: TRBJ1-5
clone_size: -
v_call: TRBV15
d_call: TRBD1

cdr3_aa: CAIRGSGSIGNEQFF
cdr3_nt: TGTGCCATCAGGGGAAGCGGGAGCATAGGGAATGAGCAGTTCTTC
j_call: TRBJ2-1
clone_size: -
v_call: TRBV10-3
d_call: TRBD2

cdr3_aa: CSVPLAGGDTDTQYF
cdr3_nt: TGCAGCGTGCCACTAGCGGGAGGGGACACAGATACGCAGTATTTT
j_call: TRBJ2-3
clone_size: -
v_call: TRBV29-1
d_call: TRBD2

cdr3_aa: CASSLGTDNEKLFF
cdr3_nt: TGCGCCAGCAGCTTGGGGACAGATAATGAAAAACTGTTTTTT
j_call: TRBJ1-4
clone_size: few
v_call: TRBV5-1
d_call: -

cdr3_aa: CASRLGQGANYGYTF
cdr3_nt: TGTGCCAGCAGGCTCGGACAGGGGGCTAACTATGGCTACACCTTC
j_call: TRBJ1-2
clone_size: -
v_call: TRBV6-1
d_call: TRBD1

cdr3_aa: CAWSVETDSYEQYF
cdr3_nt: TGTGCCTGGAGTGTAGAGACAGACTCCTACGAGCAGTACTTC
j_call: TRBJ2-7
clone_size: -
v_call: TRBV30
d_call: -

cdr3_aa: CASSKVGQLNTEAFF
cdr3_nt: TGTGCCAGCAGCAAAGTGGGACAGTTGAACACTGAAGCTTTCTTT
j_call: TRBJ1-1
clone_size: -
v_call: TRBV6-1
d_call: TRBD1

cdr3_aa: CASSQQGTVSDGYTF
cdr3_nt: TGCGCCAGCAGCCAACAAGGGACAGTCTCGGATGGCTACACCTTC
j_call: TRBJ1-2
clone_size: once
v_call: TRBV4-3
d_call: TRBD1

cdr3_aa: CASSLGQPPYEEKLFF
cdr3_nt: TGTGCCAGCAGCCTAGGACAGCCCCCATATGAGGAAAAACTGTTTTTT
j_call: TRBJ1-4
clone_size: few
v_call: TRBV28
d_call: -

cdr3_aa: CASSYVGGGSPLHF
cdr3_nt: TGTGCCAGCAGTTACGTCGGGGGTGGTTCACCCCTCCACTTT
j_call: TRBJ1-6
clone_size: -
v_call: TRBV6-5
d_call: -

cdr3_aa: CASSIRQGLSEQYF
cdr3_nt: TGTGCCAGCAGCATCCGGCAGGGTCTCAGCGAGCAGTACTTC
j_call: TRBJ2-7
clone_size: -
v_call: TRBV6-5
d_call: -

cdr3_aa: CATHTPPEVYNF
cdr3_nt: TGTGCCACTCACACCCCACCGGAGGTCTACAACTTC
j_call: TRBJ1-2
clone_size: few
v_call: TRBV10-3
d_call: -

cdr3_aa: CASSLAGGNEQFF
cdr3_nt: TGTGCCAGCAGCTTAGCAGGGGGCAATGAGCAGTTCTTC
j_call: TRBJ2-1
clone_size: -
v_call: TRBV7-2
d_call: -

cdr3_aa: CASSFGGTDTNYGYTF
cdr3_nt: TGTGCCAGCAGCTTTGGGGGGACAGACACTAACTATGGCTACACCTTC
j_call: TRBJ1-2
clone_size: -
v_call: TRBV5-4
d_call: TRBD1

cdr3_aa: CASSELWGGSTEAFF
cdr3_nt: TGTGCCAGCAGTGAATTATGGGGGGGGAGCACTGAAGCTTTCTTT
j_call: TRBJ1-1
clone_size: -
v_call: TRBV2
d_call: -